Below are 32 T cell receptor beta chains sequenced from a single sample in a study of blood T cell repertoires in COVID-19. Produced via immunoSEQ multiplex PCR; TCRdb's table is partial and in-frame only. The sample carries under 300,000 clones, around four fifths recorded once. Sequencing was carried out using peripheral blood. The receptors originated from a man in his thirties or forties who had recovered from COVID-19.

The chain links TRBV6-5 to TRBJ2-1, with TRBD1 identical over 8 bases. The germline V gene encodes CDR1 MNHEY and CDR2 SVGAGI. CDR3 length: 14 residues. With 8 bases clipped from V and 4 bases from J, the junction kept 7 bases outside the gene matches. Here the CDR3 reads CASSRDRLYNEQFF. CDR3 nucleotide sequence: TGTGCCAGCTCGAGGGACAGGCTATACAATGAGCAGTTCTTC.

The chain is built from TRBV12-3 or TRBV12-4 and TRBJ1-3, with no clear D. Trimming cost V 6 bases and J 7 bases, with 10 bases left between them. The CDR3 runs to 12 residues. DNA for the CDR3: TGTGCCAGCAGCTACCGAAGTAACACCATATATTTT. It codes for CASSYRSNTIYF.

The V gene is TRBV10-3, the J gene TRBJ1-6; D perhaps matches TRBD1 (5 bases). The CDR3 totals 16 residues. V was clipped by 0 bases and J by 7 bases, with 13 bases between them. The V gene's germline CDR1 is ENHRY and CDR2 SYGVKD. The CDR3: CAISESTETENSPLHF. The DNA of the CDR3 is TGTGCCATCAGTGAGTCGACTGAGACAGAGAATTCACCCCTCCACTTT.

The chain combines TRBV9 with TRBJ2-3, with 9 bases that match TRBD2. This CDR3 has 16 amino acids. Per the germline V gene, CDR1 is SGDLS and CDR2 is YYNGEE. J lost 4 bases, V lost 3 bases, and 9 bases had no gene match. This chain's CDR3 is CASSALPGLASDTQYF. The CDR3 DNA sequence: TGTGCCAGCAGCGCCCTGCCGGGACTAGCTTCAGATACGCAGTATTTT.

V gene TRBV2 combines with J gene TRBJ1-2; D gene uncertain. CDR3 length: 14 amino acids. The V gene's germline CDR1 is SNHLY and CDR2 FYNNEI. V was cut by 7 bases and J by 2 bases, with 14 bases left in between. CDR3: CASIPLAGNYGYTF. The CDR3 region has the DNA TGTGCCAGCATTCCCCTGGCAGGCAACTATGGCTACACCTTC.

The chain combines TRBV11-1 with TRBJ1-4; possible D gene TRBD1, 6 bases. V was trimmed by 5 bases and J by 0 bases, leaving 7 bases between them. Per germline, CDR1 SGHAT and CDR2 FQDESV (reference sequence). This CDR3 has 14 amino acids. CDR3 coding DNA: TGTGCCAGCAGCCGGACAGCAACTAATGAAAAACTGTTTTTT. Translated, it gives CASSRTATNEKLFF.

V usage is TRBV28 and J usage is TRBJ1-1; possibly TRBD1 for D (5 bases). V was shortened by 2 bases and J by 6 bases, with 10 bases between the two germline ends. Germline loops: CDR1 MDHEN, CDR2 SYDVKM. This CDR3 region has 13 residues. The CDR3 region is CASSLPGGAEAFF. The CDR3, as DNA: TGTGCCAGCAGTTTACCGGGGGGGGCTGAAGCTTTCTTT.

Only one count was recorded for this clone. V usage is TRBV11-2 and J usage is TRBJ1-3; unclear D gene. From germline, CDR1 is SGHAT and CDR2 FQNNGV. V gave up 0 bases and J gave up 1 base, with 13 bases separating them. The CDR3 spans 17 residues. Here the CDR3 reads CASSLDGLRRSGNTIYF. CDR3 DNA: TGTGCCAGCAGCTTAGATGGGTTGAGGAGATCTGGAAACACCATATATTTT.

The gene calls are TRBV5-8 and TRBJ1-1; D not certain. The CDR3 has 13 residues. Trimming cost V 1 base and J 3 bases, with 7 bases left between them. The germline CDR1 and CDR2 sequences are SGHTS and YDEGEE. CDR3 in amino acids: CASSLRTDTEAFF. The CDR3 region has the DNA TGTGCCAGCAGCTTGAGAACAGACACTGAAGCTTTCTTT.

The CDR3 region has the DNA TGTGCCAGCAGCGGAACAACAGGAACAGATACGCAGTATTTT. Its translation is CASSGTTGTDTQYF. This chain uses TRBV9 with TRBJ2-3; perhaps TRBD1 as D (5 bases). The CDR3 contains 14 residues. Germline V gene lookup returns CDR1 SGDLS and CDR2 YYNGEE. Trimming cost V 3 bases and J 3 bases, with 11 bases left between them.

The chain has TRBV7-6 and TRBJ2-3; D gene unclear. V was clipped by 3 bases and J by 7 bases, with 5 bases between them. CDR1 is SGHVS and CDR2 is FNYEAQ in the germline V gene. This CDR3 comprises 11 residues. The CDR3 sequence is CASSFANTQYF. For the CDR3, the DNA is TGTGCCAGCAGCTTTGCTAATACGCAGTATTTT.

The CDR3 DNA reads as TGTGCCAGCAGTTACTATCGGGGGTCGGACACTGAAGCTTTCTTT. Protein: CASSYYRGSDTEAFF. This chain uses TRBV6-5 with TRBJ1-1; D perhaps matches TRBD1 (5 bases). The CDR3 extends over 15 amino acids. Germline CDR1 MNHEY, CDR2 SVGAGI. V was pared by 1 base and J by 3 bases, with 12 bases between.

The V gene is TRBV7-2, the J gene TRBJ2-5; the D gene is possibly TRBD1 (5 bases). The germline V gene has CDR1 SGHTA and CDR2 FQGNSA. V lost 4 bases, J lost 7 bases, and 22 bases lay in between. The CDR3 covers 16 residues. The CDR3 protein is CASSSSISSGTGTQYF. CDR3 DNA: TGTGCCAGCAGCTCCTCGATATCCTCCGGCACAGGGACCCAGTACTTC.

This chain links TRBV7-9 with TRBJ1-1; D gene unclear. V lost 5 bases and J 0 bases, leaving 16 bases between the germline ends. The CDR3 totals 16 residues. Germline lookup yields CDR1 SEHNR and CDR2 FQNEAQ (reference sequence). The CDR3, as DNA: TGTGCCAGCAGCGGTCTGTCAGGCAACCTGAACACTGAAGCTTTCTTT. It yields the protein CASSGLSGNLNTEAFF.

CDR3 sequence reads: CASSKPGTEAFF. The DNA for the CDR3 is TGTGCCAGCTCTAAACCGGGAACTGAAGCTTTCTTT. This chain connects TRBV13 to TRBJ1-1; D remains unclear. Germline V CDR1 and CDR2: PRHDT, FYEKMQ (reference sequence). Trimming pared 8 bases from V and 5 bases from J, leaving 12 bases between. CDR3 length equals 12 residues.

DNA of the CDR3: TGTGCCGTAGGGGCACAGTCGAACACCGGGGAGCTGTTTTTT. Its protein is CAVGAQSNTGELFF. The genes are TRBV19 and TRBJ2-2; D may be TRBD1 (5 bases). Germline CDR1 reads LNHDA; CDR2 reads SQIVND (reference sequence). CDR3 length equals 14 residues. With 11 bases removed from V and 0 bases from J, the gap between germline ends came to 13 bases.

V usage is TRBV5-6 and J usage is TRBJ2-1, with D uncertain. With 0 bases removed from V and 1 base from J, the gap between germline ends came to 2 bases. This CDR3 contains 13 residues. Germline V gene sequence: CDR1 SGHDT, CDR2 YYEEEE. The CDR3 here is CASSLVSYNEQFF. The CDR3 nucleotides read TGTGCCAGCAGCTTGGTATCCTACAATGAGCAGTTCTTC.

This chain uses TRBV27 with TRBJ1-1, with a possible D match to TRBD1 (6 bases). The CDR3 length is 16 residues. Trimming stripped 6 bases from V and 1 base from J, with 18 bases between. Germline V gene lookup returns CDR1 MNHEY and CDR2 SMNVEV (reference sequence). The CDR3 here is CASRIGTGTSNTEAFF. CDR3 nucleotide sequence: TGTGCCAGCAGGATAGGTACCGGGACATCGAACACTGAAGCTTTCTTT.

The chain carries TRBV27 and TRBJ2-6, with D uncertain. V was cut by 5 bases and J by 2 bases, with 7 bases left in between. CDR1 and CDR2 (germline): MNHEY, SMNVEV (reference sequence). The CDR3 contains 14 residues. The CDR3 reads CASSLQAGANVLTF. The CDR3 DNA reads TGTGCCAGCAGTCTTCAGGCTGGGGCCAACGTCCTGACTTTC.

The chain joins TRBV19 to TRBJ2-7, with D possibly being TRBD2 (6 bases). CDR1 and CDR2 (germline): LNHDA, SQIVND (reference sequence). Trimming shortened V by 3 bases and J by 2 bases, and 11 bases separated the two germline ends. The CDR3 consists of 14 residues. CDR3 in amino acids: CASSIRGLPYEQYF. CDR3 bases: TGTGCCAGTAGTATTCGGGGGTTACCCTACGAGCAGTACTTC.

The chain joins TRBV5-1 to TRBJ2-1; a weak D match, TRBD2 (7 bases). V was pared by 0 bases and J by 6 bases, with 16 bases between. The CDR3 length is 16 residues. Germline V CDR1 and CDR2: SGHRS, YFSETQ. CDR3 nucleotide sequence: TGCGCCAGCAGCTTGGCCGCGGGGGCTTCGGGCAATGAGCAGTTCTTC. It codes for CASSLAAGASGNEQFF.

The DNA for the CDR3 is TGTGCCAGCAGCGCCGGGACAGGGCACGGTGGCTACACCTTC. Its translation: CASSAGTGHGGYTF. The rearrangement uses TRBV9 and TRBJ1-2, with 9 bases matching TRBD1. Germline V gives CDR1 SGDLS, CDR2 YYNGEE. CDR3 size: 14 residues. The junction had 7 bases not matched to a gene; V was cut back by 3 bases and J by 7 bases.

CDR3 sequence (DNA): TGTGCCAGCAGCTTTTCGGGTATTAATAATTCACCCCTCCACTTT. Translated, it gives CASSFSGINNSPLHF. The rearrangement links TRBV7-8 to TRBJ1-6, with no clear D. This CDR3 region has 15 residues. Germline-derived CDR1 and CDR2 are SGHVS and FQNEAQ. Trimming removed 3 bases from V and 5 bases from J, with 11 bases in between. Combining the CDR3 with reference TRBV7-8 and TRBJ1-6 gives the whole variable domain GAGVSQSPRYKVAKRGQDVALRCDPISGHVSLFWYQQALGQGPEFLTYFQNEAQLDKSGLPSDRFFAERPEGSVSTLKIQRTQQEDSAVYLCASSFSGINNSPLHFGNGTRLTVT.

This chain uses TRBV2 with TRBJ2-1, with TRBD2 as a possible D gene (5 bases). CDR3 length: 17 amino acids. Trimming removed 5 bases at V and 5 bases at J, with 22 bases between. Germline V CDR1 and CDR2: SNHLY, FYNNEI. The CDR3 loop is CASSLFIALKWNNEQFF. The DNA for the CDR3 is TGTGCCAGCAGTCTATTCATAGCGCTTAAGTGGAACAATGAGCAGTTCTTC. Based on the CDR3 plus reference TRBV2 and TRBJ2-1, the full variable domain is EPEVTQTPSHQVTQMGQEVILRCVPISNHLYFYWYRQILGQKVEFLVSFYNNEISEKSEIFDDQFSVERPDGSNFTLKIRSTKLEDSAMYFCASSLFIALKWNNEQFFGPGTRLTVL.

This sequence joins TRBV18 and TRBJ1-2; 8 positions agree with TRBD1. Germline V gene sequence: CDR1 KGHSH, CDR2 LQKENI. CDR3 length: 15 amino acids. V was pared by 3 bases and J by 6 bases, with 9 bases of the junction left unmatched. For the CDR3, the DNA is TGTGCCAGCTCACCCTACATGACAGGGGAGGATGGCTACACCTTC. Its protein is CASSPYMTGEDGYTF.

The rearrangement links TRBV7-8 to TRBJ1-5; 8 bases line up with TRBD1. Germline CDR1 and CDR2: SGHVS and FQNEAQ. CDR3 length: 15 amino acids. Unmatched junction bases numbered 6, after V lost 1 base and J lost 7 bases. This CDR3 reads CASSLGTGTGQPQHF. CDR3 DNA: TGTGCCAGCAGCTTAGGGACAGGGACGGGGCAGCCCCAGCATTTT.

V usage is TRBV23-1 and J usage is TRBJ2-6, with a weak D call TRBD1 (6 bases). TRBV23-1 is filed as an ORF, its function uncertain. There are 20 residues in the CDR3. V lost 2 bases and J 3 bases, leaving 23 bases between the germline ends. CDR3: CASSQHTTGLSLRGANVLTF. The CDR3 nucleotides read TGCGCCAGCAGTCAACACACGACAGGTTTGTCTTTGCGTGGGGCCAACGTCCTGACTTTC.

The chain carries TRBV11-2 and TRBJ1-4; no clear D gene. Germline-derived CDR1 and CDR2 are SGHAT and FQNNGV. The CDR3 runs 13 residues. Trimming cost V 2 bases and J 2 bases, with 3 bases left between them. CDR3 sequence: CASSLQTNEKLFF. The DNA of the CDR3 is TGTGCCAGCAGCTTACAGACTAATGAAAAACTGTTTTTT.

The chain uses TRBV10-3 and TRBJ1-1, with D unresolved. CDR1 is ENHRY, CDR2 SYGVKD, per germline. Trimming left V 6 bases short and J 1 base short, with 12 bases between. CDR3 length: 14 residues. The CDR3 loop reads CAISLENWNTEAFF. CDR3 coding DNA: TGTGCCATCAGCCTGGAGAACTGGAACACTGAAGCTTTCTTT.

A few counts support this clone. The chain is built from TRBV6-4 and TRBJ1-2; TRBD1 aligns across 8 bases. CDR3 length: 17 amino acids. Losses at the gene ends were 10 bases for V and 2 bases for J; bases not matched to a gene: 18. In germline, CDR1 is MRHNA, CDR2 SNTAGT. The CDR3 is CAKTPRPGGKENYGYTF. CDR3 coding DNA: TGTGCCAAAACCCCTCGGCCAGGGGGCAAAGAAAACTATGGCTACACCTTC.

V is TRBV2 and J is TRBJ1-1; TRBD1 matches at 8 bases. The CDR3 runs to 13 residues. The V gene's germline CDR1 is SNHLY and CDR2 FYNNEI. Trimming took 6 bases from V and 6 from J; bases not matched to a gene: 6. The CDR3 DNA reads TGTGCCAGCAGAAACGACAGGGGCGCTGAAGCTTTCTTT. Its translation: CASRNDRGAEAFF.

The chain links TRBV19 to TRBJ2-1; no definite D call. The V end lost 3 bases, the J end lost 10 bases, and 16 bases lay between the germline ends. The CDR3 runs to 14 residues. Germline CDR1 LNHDA, CDR2 SQIVND (reference sequence). The CDR3 region is CASSISRLETEQFF. CDR3 in DNA: TGTGCCAGTAGTATTTCTAGACTTGAAACCGAGCAGTTCTTC.